The following is a T cell receptor beta chain sequence with its context. The target of this receptor is not known. Base qualities were left out, and no much larger clone turns up one base away. These data originate in a study of blood T cells in healthy people across ages (dated by TCRdb to the mid-2010s). General notes on the study: In model experiments, template switching captured roughly one uniquely barcoded TCR beta cDNA molecule for every two T cells. Using deep sequencing normalized with unique cDNA molecular identifiers, the study measured how TCR beta repertoire diversity changes with age. The donors were split into four age groups: young (average about 15 years), middle-aged (about 40), aged (roughly 68) and long-lived (approximately 80). To avoid experimental bias, donors of different ages were randomly spread across the sequencing lanes. For two donors (one aged 18 to 29 and one aged 80 or older), the study analyzed two additional independent replicas of 1 million unique cDNA reads from the same blood draw. Study-level results and caveats: As age increased, observed TCR beta diversity per million T cells dropped in a roughly linear way, and a significant reduction was already evident by age roughly 36. Estimates of total diversity from one million sequenced T cells were regarded as lower bounds and underestimates. Conclusive comparison of naive and antigen-experienced compartments was prevented by the profiling of bulk unsorted PBMCs. A strong correlation was found between observed TCR beta diversity and the percentage of naive T cells measured by flow cytometry. The long-lived group showed more naive CD4+ T cells, fewer expanded clones and increased TCR diversity than the aged group, suggesting age selection. Because donor CMV infection status was unknown, age-related changes in expanded clonotypes were potentially confounded.

At the junction V is shortened by 7 bases and J by 7 bases; bases outside the gene matches: 14. The CDR3 has 17 amino acids, counting the end cysteine and phenylalanine. The only DNA kept is the CDR3, 51 bases in frame from the first base. The roughly 37 donors, aged about 6 to 100 years, were systemically healthy Caucasian individuals from Russia. Each donor gave ten milliliters of peripheral blood, drawn into EDTA-treated Vacutainer tubes. PBMCs were isolated by Ficoll-Paque density-gradient centrifugation, with at least 7 million obtained per sample. Trizol reagent was used to extract total RNA from PBMCs, with at least 6 micrograms per sample. The percentages of naive CD45RAhigh/CD27high T cells were determined by flow cytometry on a PBMC aliquot from every donor. The library came from 5' RACE. The reads were generated on an Illumina HiSeq 2500. A second PCR of about 6 to 12 cycles was run with a J-beta primer mix and a sample-barcoded 5' primer. A template-switch 5' adaptor carrying 12 random nucleotides introduced a unique molecular identifier onto each TCR beta cDNA molecule. Each sample yielded at least 2.5 million CDR3-containing paired-end reads. The Mint cDNA synthesis kit, primed by a TRBC-specific oligonucleotide, was used to synthesize first-strand cDNA from all RNA. After uracil-DNA glycosylase treatment, a first 18-cycle PCR used universal primers M1SS and BC2_uni_R on all cDNA. Under the source paper's analysis protocol: Each sample was normalized by randomly selecting 1 million high-quality reads, each carrying a distinct molecular identifier. Instead of being binned into consensus sequences, reads with shared molecular identifiers were discarded. CDR3 identification, clonotype clustering and error correction used MiTCR with a Q25 quality threshold and the strictest error-elimination algorithm. A nonparametric unseen species model with Euler transformation was used to estimate a lower bound on total TCR beta diversity. TCRdb ran its own pipeline on the public reads, namely fastp trimming at Q25 and MiXCR clone calling, and kept in-frame beta chains. Under each unique CDR3 protein, matching rows form one entry showing the most common genes and DNA. The V and J calls reflect TCRdb's pipeline rather than the authors' work. In all, the sample holds about 1.5 million distinct CDR3 sequences, and approximately 42% of those were seen once. The ten largest account for approximately 4.1% of the sample.

The receptor's source is a woman younger than 30 in good health. The sequenced sample was blood. The chain joins TRBV12-3 or TRBV12-4 to TRBJ2-1; TRBD2 fits 12 bases in the junction. The CDR3 is CASTPLRTSGKTNEQFF. The DNA is as follows: TGTGCCAGCACCCCCCTCAGGACTAGCGGGAAAACGAATGAGCAGTTCTTC.